One and the same sample provided the 21 T cell receptor beta chains below, sequenced in a study of cytomegalovirus exposure and HLA in healthy donors. The study ran its PCR with 60 Vbeta and 13 Jbeta primers. Assay: immunoSEQ multiplex PCR; the TCRdb copy retains only in-frame clones and omits some. This repertoire shows approximately 170,000 clones, around 68% found once; its top ten account for 2.5% to 3.5%. Sequences were obtained from PBMCs. The receptors were gathered from a man aged 40-50 years in good health and CMV-seronegative.

The chain is built from TRBV7-9 and TRBJ2-5; TRBD2 agrees at 10 bases. V lost 5 bases to trimming and J lost 1 base; unmatched junction nucleotides: 7. This CDR3 spans 16 amino acids. In germline, CDR1 is SEHNR, CDR2 FQNEAQ (reference sequence). The CDR3 region is CASSGTSGESQETQYF. As DNA, the CDR3 is TGTGCCAGCAGCGGTACTAGCGGGGAGTCCCAAGAGACCCAGTACTTC.

This clone appeared a single time. The chain has TRBV30 and TRBJ2-7; the match to TRBD2 covers 8 bases. With 0 bases clipped from V and 2 bases from J, the junction kept 3 bases outside the gene matches. This CDR3 contains 14 residues. Germline V gene lookup returns CDR1 GTSNPN and CDR2 SVGIG (reference sequence). CDR3: CAWSVRGGTYEQYF. The DNA of the CDR3 is TGTGCCTGGAGTGTACGCGGGGGGACCTACGAGCAGTACTTC. The full variable domain, its missing parts supplied by reference TRBV30 and TRBJ2-7, is SQTIHQWPATLVQPVGSPLSLECTVEGTSNPNLYWYRQAAGRGLQLLFYSVGIGQISSEVPQNLSASRPQDRQFILSSKKLLLSDSGFYLCAWSVRGGTYEQYFGPGTRLTVT.

The chain is built from TRBV30 and TRBJ2-2, with a weak D call TRBD2 (5 bases). The germline V gene has CDR1 GTSNPN and CDR2 SVGIG (reference sequence). CDR3 length: 14 residues. V gave up 0 bases and J gave up 7 bases, with 12 bases separating them. This CDR3 is CAWSVRRGNGELFF. The CDR3 DNA follows: TGTGCCTGGAGTGTACGAAGAGGGAACGGGGAGCTGTTTTTT.

This chain uses TRBV5-1 with TRBJ2-1, with no clear D. The germline V gene encodes CDR1 SGHRS and CDR2 YFSETQ. Trimming left V 4 bases short and J 7 bases short, with 6 bases between. This CDR3 is built from 11 residues. The CDR3 DNA sequence: TGCGCCAGCAGCGGTCGGAATGAGCAGTTCTTC. Its protein is CASSGRNEQFF.

This clone turned up a few times. The genes are TRBV2 and TRBJ2-5; D remains unclear. Deletions cut 0 bases from V and 4 bases from J, with 6 bases between. Germline V gives CDR1 SNHLY, CDR2 FYNNEI. The CDR3 contains 13 residues. The DNA of the CDR3 is TGTGCCAGCAGTGAAGCGGAGATAGAGACCCAGTACTTC. This codes for CASSEAEIETQYF.

The rearrangement uses TRBV18 and TRBJ2-2; 7 bases align to TRBD1. Germline assignment: CDR1 KGHSH and CDR2 LQKENI. The CDR3 spans 15 residues. The ends lost 4 bases at V and 0 bases at J; junction bases unmatched: 2. For the CDR3, the DNA is TGTGCCAGCTCACACGGGACAGCGAACACCGGGGAGCTGTTTTTT. Protein sequence: CASSHGTANTGELFF. Complete variable domain (other parts from reference TRBV18 and TRBJ2-2): NAGVMQNPRHLVRRRGQEARLRCSPMKGHSHVYWYRQLPEEGLKFMVYLQKENIIDESGMPKERFSAEFPKEGPSILRIQQVVRGDSAAYFCASSHGTANTGELFFGEGSRLTVL.

The V call is TRBV7-2, the J call TRBJ1-6, with TRBD1 matching 10 bases. The CDR3 length is 17 residues. Looked up from germline, CDR1 is SGHTA and CDR2 is FQGNSA. The junction had 11 bases not matched to a gene; V was cut back by 5 bases and J by 7 bases. CDR3 sequence (DNA): TGTGCCAGCAGCCCCCGACAGGGGGCGATTCAGAATTCACCCCTCCACTTT. Translated, it gives CASSPRQGAIQNSPLHF.

This clone was counted between two and nine times. The rearrangement uses TRBV15 and TRBJ1-6; TRBD1 agrees at 8 bases. Germline trimming cut 2 bases from V and 10 bases from J; bases unmatched to any gene: 13. The germline gives CDR1 LNHNV, CDR2 YYDKDF (reference sequence). This CDR3 spans 17 amino acids. For the CDR3, the DNA is TGTGCCACCAGCAGATCCCCAGGGGGCGCACGTGTATCACCCCTCCACTTT. This gives the protein CATSRSPGGARVSPLHF.

The chain carries TRBV6-5 and TRBJ2-5; TRBD1 matches at 8 bases. The CDR3 is made up of 13 amino acids. V gave up 5 bases and J gave up 10 bases; unmatched junction bases: 9. Germline assignment: CDR1 MNHEY and CDR2 SVGAGI. CDR3 amino acids: CASSPRTGWDQYF. CDR3 in DNA: TGTGCCAGCAGTCCTAGGACAGGGTGGGACCAGTACTTC.

This clone was detected only a few times. CDR3 sequence reads: CSVYSQETQYF. CDR3 coding DNA: TGCAGCGTTTACAGTCAAGAGACCCAGTACTTC. This chain links TRBV29-1 with TRBJ2-5; D gene unclear. Trimming took 5 bases from V and 2 from J, leaving 6 bases between them. There are 11 residues in the CDR3. Germline CDR1 and CDR2: SQVTM and ANQGSEA.

V and J are TRBV10-3 and TRBJ1-1; weak D call: TRBD1 (6 bases). The length of the CDR3 is 16 residues. Trimming took 0 bases from V and 4 from J, leaving 15 bases between them. The germline gives CDR1 ENHRY, CDR2 SYGVKD. CDR3: CAISESGGRVGTEAFF. CDR3 DNA: TGTGCCATCAGTGAGTCTGGGGGCAGGGTGGGCACTGAAGCTTTCTTT.

V usage is TRBV30 and J usage is TRBJ2-1; 7 nucleotides align to TRBD2. The germline V gene has CDR1 GTSNPN and CDR2 SVGIG (reference sequence). CDR3 length: 13 residues. V lost 4 bases and J lost 0; bases outside the gene matches: 0. The CDR3 loop is CAWKRGSYNEQFF. In nucleotides, the CDR3 is TGTGCCTGGAAGCGGGGCTCCTACAATGAGCAGTTCTTC.

This CDR3 is CSVAYRGFVEKLFF. The DNA of the CDR3 is TGCAGCGTCGCCTACAGGGGTTTCGTTGAAAAACTGTTTTTT. The chain joins TRBV29-1 to TRBJ1-4; 7 bases fit TRBD1. The CDR3 has 14 residues. The germline V gene has CDR1 SQVTM and CDR2 ANQGSEA. V shed 6 bases and J 7 bases; nucleotides not matched to a gene: 11. Full variable domain (outside the CDR3, taken from reference TRBV29-1 and TRBJ1-4): SAVISQKPSRDICQRGTSLTIQCQVDSQVTMMFWYRQQPGQSLTLIATANQGSEATYESGFVIDKFPISRPNLTFSTLTVSNMSPEDSSIYLCSVAYRGFVEKLFFGSGTQLSVL.

This sequence joins TRBV7-2 and TRBJ2-4, with a tentative D call TRBD2 (5 bases). The V end was cut by 5 bases, the J end by 0 bases, with 8 bases between. CDR3 length: 14 residues. Looked up from germline, CDR1 is SGHTA and CDR2 is FQGNSA. The CDR3 sequence: CASSAGLAKNIQYF. DNA of the CDR3: TGTGCCAGCAGCGCCGGACTAGCCAAAAACATTCAGTACTTC.

This clone was seen a few times. The junction does not match germline at one end; this may be a read error. The V and J genes are TRBV6-5 and TRBJ1-2; tentative D call: TRBD1 (5 bases). The CDR3 is made up of 13 amino acids. Germline assignment: CDR1 MNHEY and CDR2 SVGAGI. The CDR3 nucleotides are TGTGCCAGCAGGCGGGGACTTCAAAATGGCTACCCCTTC. Translated, it gives CASRRGLQNGYPF.

The CDR3 DNA reads TGTGCCAGTAGTATCGGCGGGACTTACTCCTACGAGCAGTACTTC. As protein: CASSIGGTYSYEQYF. This chain links TRBV19 with TRBJ2-7; tentatively, D is TRBD2 (6 bases). The CDR3 sequence is 15 residues long. V was pared by 3 bases and J by 0 bases, with 12 bases between. The germline gives CDR1 LNHDA, CDR2 SQIVND (reference sequence).

The chain combines TRBV7-9 with TRBJ2-5, with D possibly TRBD1 on 7 matching bases. This CDR3 region has 13 residues. The V gene lost 5 bases and the J gene lost 5 bases, with 12 bases spanning the gap. CDR1 is SEHNR and CDR2 is FQNEAQ in the germline V gene (reference sequence). The CDR3 protein is CASSPAGGETQYF. In DNA, the CDR3 is TGTGCCAGCAGCCCCGCAGGGGGGGAGACCCAGTACTTC.

This clone showed up just a few times. The J gene is TRBJ2-5, the V gene TRBV7-3; 12 bases line up with TRBD1. This CDR3 region has 15 residues. CDR1 SGHTA and CDR2 FQGTGA come from the germline V gene. V lost 5 bases to trimming and J lost 6 bases; unmatched junction nucleotides: 7. CDR3 residues: CASSPGTGGGKTQYF. In DNA form, the CDR3 reads TGTGCCAGCAGCCCGGGGACAGGGGGCGGGAAGACCCAGTACTTC.

CDR3 region: CASSGGTGYGELFF. DNA of the CDR3: TGTGCCAGCAGCGGCGGGACAGGGTACGGGGAGCTGTTTTTT. The chain employs TRBV9 and TRBJ2-2, with 9 bases identical to TRBD1. With V trimmed by 3 bases and J by 7 bases, 4 bases remained unmatched. This CDR3 spans 14 amino acids. Germline V CDR1 and CDR2: SGDLS, YYNGEE.

V gene TRBV7-2 combines with J gene TRBJ1-2; D perhaps matches TRBD1 (5 bases). Germline V lookup: CDR1 SGHTA, CDR2 FQGNSA. Trimming took off 2 bases at V and 8 bases at J, with 21 bases between the two ends. This CDR3 comprises 16 residues. The DNA for the CDR3 is TGTGCCAGCAGCTTACCGCAACCCCCCAGGGATCAAGGCTACACCTTC. Its protein is CASSLPQPPRDQGYTF.

V and J are TRBV5-1 and TRBJ1-1, with TRBD1 as a possible D gene (6 bases). V was cut by 8 bases and J by 4 bases, with 18 bases left in between. Germline V gene sequence: CDR1 SGHRS, CDR2 YFSETQ. The CDR3 consists of 14 residues. The CDR3 DNA sequence: TGCGCCAGTCATACAGGGTTAGGTGTCACTGAAGCTTTCTTT. The encoded protein is CASHTGLGVTEAFF.